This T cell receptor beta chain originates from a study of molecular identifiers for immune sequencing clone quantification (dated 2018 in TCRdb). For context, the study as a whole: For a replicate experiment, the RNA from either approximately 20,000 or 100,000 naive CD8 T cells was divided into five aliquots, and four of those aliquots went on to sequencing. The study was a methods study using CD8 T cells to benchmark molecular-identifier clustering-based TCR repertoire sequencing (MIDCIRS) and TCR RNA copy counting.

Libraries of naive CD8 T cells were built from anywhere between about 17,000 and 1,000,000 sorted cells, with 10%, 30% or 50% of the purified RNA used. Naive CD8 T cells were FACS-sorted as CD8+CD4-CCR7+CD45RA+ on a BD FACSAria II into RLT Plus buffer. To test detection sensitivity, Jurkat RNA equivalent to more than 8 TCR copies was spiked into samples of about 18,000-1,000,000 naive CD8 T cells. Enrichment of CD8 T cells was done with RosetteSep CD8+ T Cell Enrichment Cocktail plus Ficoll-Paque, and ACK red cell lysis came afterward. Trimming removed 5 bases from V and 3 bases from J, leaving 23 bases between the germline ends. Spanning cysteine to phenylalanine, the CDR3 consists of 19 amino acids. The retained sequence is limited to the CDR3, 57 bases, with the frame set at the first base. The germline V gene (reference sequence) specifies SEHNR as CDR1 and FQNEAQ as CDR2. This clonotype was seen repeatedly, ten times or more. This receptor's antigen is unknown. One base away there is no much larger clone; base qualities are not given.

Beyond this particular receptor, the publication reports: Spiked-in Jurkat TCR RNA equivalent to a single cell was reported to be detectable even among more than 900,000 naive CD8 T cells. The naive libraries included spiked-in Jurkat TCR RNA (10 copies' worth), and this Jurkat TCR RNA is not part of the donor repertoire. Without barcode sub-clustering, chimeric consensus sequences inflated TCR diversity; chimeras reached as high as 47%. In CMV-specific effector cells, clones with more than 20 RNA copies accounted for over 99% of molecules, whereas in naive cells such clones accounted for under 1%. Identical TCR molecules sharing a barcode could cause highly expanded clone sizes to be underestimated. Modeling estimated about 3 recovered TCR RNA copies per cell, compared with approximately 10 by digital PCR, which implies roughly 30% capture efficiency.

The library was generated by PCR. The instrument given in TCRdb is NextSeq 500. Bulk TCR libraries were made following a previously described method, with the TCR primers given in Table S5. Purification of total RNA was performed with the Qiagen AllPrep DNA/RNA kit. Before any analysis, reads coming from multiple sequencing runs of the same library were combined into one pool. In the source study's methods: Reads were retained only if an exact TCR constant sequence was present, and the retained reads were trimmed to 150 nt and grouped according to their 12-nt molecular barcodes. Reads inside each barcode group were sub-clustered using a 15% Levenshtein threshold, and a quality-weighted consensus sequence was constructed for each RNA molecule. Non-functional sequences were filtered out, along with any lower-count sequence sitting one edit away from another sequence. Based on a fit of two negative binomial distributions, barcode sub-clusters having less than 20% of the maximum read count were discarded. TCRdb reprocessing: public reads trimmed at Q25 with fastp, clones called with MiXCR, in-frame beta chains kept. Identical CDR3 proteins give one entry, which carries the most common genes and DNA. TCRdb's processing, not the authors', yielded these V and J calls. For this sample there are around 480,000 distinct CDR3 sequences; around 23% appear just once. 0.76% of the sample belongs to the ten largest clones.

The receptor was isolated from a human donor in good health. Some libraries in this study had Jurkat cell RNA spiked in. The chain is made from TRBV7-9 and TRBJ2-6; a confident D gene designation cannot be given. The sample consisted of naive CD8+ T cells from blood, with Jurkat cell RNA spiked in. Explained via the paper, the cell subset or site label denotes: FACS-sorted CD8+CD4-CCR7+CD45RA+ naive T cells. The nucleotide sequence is TGTGCCAGCAGCCCGTCTTCCGACTCTTCGTACTTTGGGGCCAACGTCCTGACTTTC. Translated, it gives CASSPSSDSSYFGANVLTF.